Included here is one TCR beta chain sequence, with context. Its target is unknown. There were at least 5.5 micrograms of total RNA extracted from every sample. This sample is drawn from a study of blood T cells in healthy people across ages. The authors ran a second PCR of roughly 6 to 12 cycles using a sample-barcoded 5' primer and a J-beta primer mix. A single record per CDR3 protein comes from TCRdb applying MiXCR to the 5' RACE reads. The table shows about 1,500,000 distinct CDR3 sequences, with 25% to 30% occurring only once. Germline CDR1 SGHDT, CDR2 YYEEEE. The CDR3 is 13 amino acids. Trimming left V 4 bases short and J 4 bases short, with 9 bases between. General observations from the study: Strong correlation linked observed beta diversity and percent naive T cells.

What was sequenced was blood. This chain links TRBV5-6 with TRBJ1-5; no reliable D call. This TCR was recovered from a woman in her 30s in good health. CDR3 residues: CASSDGLNQPQHF. CDR3 in DNA: TGTGCCAGCAGCGACGGACTTAATCAGCCCCAGCATTTT.